The clone carrying this T cell receptor (beta chain) was recorded many times. From germline, CDR1 is MNHEY and CDR2 SVGAGI. The CDR3 contains 14 residues. Unmatched junction bases numbered 4, after V lost 7 bases and J lost 0 bases. This entry is derived from a study of early T cells in non-severe SARS-CoV-2 infection. TCRdb ran MiXCR on the 5' RACE reads and lists one entry per CDR3 protein. The repertoire includes tens of thousands of distinct CDR3 sequences, about 6.4% of them detected once, and approximately 5.5% sits in the top ten. Sequencing was performed on whole blood, taken at baseline. This clonotype originated in an adult who was a healthcare worker with PCR-confirmed SARS-CoV-2 infection or an uninfected control (not recorded which). This chain uses TRBV6-5 with TRBJ2-3, with TRBD2 identical over 7 bases. The CDR3 region has the DNA TGTGCCAGCAAGGAAGCGGGGAGCACAGATACGCAGTATTTT. It codes for CASKEAGSTDTQYF.